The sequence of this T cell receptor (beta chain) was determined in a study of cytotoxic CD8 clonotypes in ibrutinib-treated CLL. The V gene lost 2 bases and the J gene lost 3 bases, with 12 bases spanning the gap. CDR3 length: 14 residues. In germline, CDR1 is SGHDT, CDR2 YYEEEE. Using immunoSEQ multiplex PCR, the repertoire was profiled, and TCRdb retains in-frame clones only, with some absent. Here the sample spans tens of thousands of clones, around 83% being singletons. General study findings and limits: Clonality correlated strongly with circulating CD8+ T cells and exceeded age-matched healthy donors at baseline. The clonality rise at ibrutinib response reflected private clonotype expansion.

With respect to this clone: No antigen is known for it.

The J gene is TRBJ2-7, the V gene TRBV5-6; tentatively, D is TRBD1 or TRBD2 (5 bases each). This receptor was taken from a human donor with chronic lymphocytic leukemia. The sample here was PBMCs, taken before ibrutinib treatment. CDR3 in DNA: TGTGCCAGCAGCTTTCTTGGGACCAACTACGAGCAGTACTTC. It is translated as CASSFLGTNYEQYF.